This T cell receptor beta chain emerged from a study of CD4 T cells in relation to SARS-CoV-2 and coronaviruses. Study at large: No peptide or an HIV-1 Nef peptide pool served as negative control.

Germline trimming cut 3 bases from V and 6 bases from J; bases unmatched to any gene: 6. Looked up from germline, CDR1 is DFQATT and CDR2 is SNEGSKA (reference sequence). The CDR3 spans 13 residues. Here immunoSEQ multiplex PCR was the method, and the copy in TCRdb shows in-frame clones only, minus some. Among around 24,000 clones listed, roughly 80% were seen once. The unexposed donors gave CD4+ T cells in about 2010-2019, prior to COVID-19. After around nine days of culture, CD4+ T cells were isolated. This clone was seen more than once but under ten times. Its specificity is not known. The chain joins TRBV20-1 to TRBJ2-7; 9 nucleotides align to TRBD1. The receptor was derived from a human donor in good health. Sequencing used CD4+ T cells from PBMCs, cultured in vitro. CDR3 protein: CSASPGQGIEQYF. CDR3 bases: TGCAGTGCTAGTCCGGGACAGGGTATCGAGCAGTACTTC.